This entry lists 3 T cell receptor beta chains sequenced from one sample in a study of Ad26.COV2.S vaccination and SARS-CoV-2 variants. Treatment here: 15 to 20 received Ad26.COV2.S at low or high dose, single or two shots; 5 received placebo; per-sample allocation not given. The study sampled participants on day 63 after the first vaccine or placebo injection. The table came from immunoSEQ multiplex PCR; TCRdb's copy has only in-frame clones and leaves some out. The table lists hundreds of thousands of clones, roughly 84% of them singletons. The sequences come from peripheral blood, collected in a trial of Ad26.COV2.S vaccine versus placebo. The receptors shown here come from a person aged 18-65 years who received the Ad26.COV2.S COVID-19 vaccine or a placebo.

The chain has TRBV2 and TRBJ1-3; 7 bases are a match to TRBD1. The J segment lost 3 bases and the V segment lost 5 bases, leaving 7 bases of the junction unmatched. Per the germline V gene, CDR1 is SNHLY and CDR2 is FYNNEI. CDR3 length: 15 amino acids. The CDR3 region is CASSTQQGIGNTIYF. The CDR3 coding sequence is TGTGCCAGCAGTACCCAACAGGGGATTGGAAACACCATATATTTT.

The V call is TRBV3-1 (or the pseudogene TRBV3-2), the J call TRBJ2-3; 12 positions agree with TRBD2. V lost 0 bases and J lost 5; bases outside the gene matches: 6. There are 17 residues in the CDR3. From germline, CDR1 is LGHDT and CDR2 YNNKEL (reference sequence). The CDR3 DNA reads as TGTGCCAGCAGCCAAGACGCGCCACTAGCGGGAGGAGATACGCAGTATTTT. This sequence encodes CASSQDAPLAGGDTQYF.

The CDR3 loop is CASSPPGSSYEQYF. The CDR3 DNA is TGTGCCAGCTCACCCCCCGGGAGCTCCTACGAGCAGTACTTC. The chain recombines TRBV18 with TRBJ2-7; TRBD2 is a possible D gene (6 bases). This CDR3 has 14 amino acids. V was cut by 3 bases and J by 0 bases, with 9 bases left in between. Germline V gene lookup returns CDR1 KGHSH and CDR2 LQKENI. Combining the CDR3 with reference TRBV18 and TRBJ2-7 gives the whole variable domain NAGVMQNPRHLVRRRGQEARLRCSPMKGHSHVYWYRQLPEEGLKFMVYLQKENIIDESGMPKERFSAEFPKEGPSILRIQQVVRGDSAAYFCASSPPGSSYEQYFGPGTRLTVT.